This T cell receptor (beta chain) derives from a study of blood T cell repertoires in COVID-19. In germline, CDR1 is SGHTA, CDR2 FQGNSA. The length of the CDR3 is 16 residues. The ends lost 4 bases at V and 0 bases at J; junction bases unmatched: 4. Using immunoSEQ multiplex PCR, the repertoire was profiled, and TCRdb retains in-frame clones only, with some absent. In the table there are roughly 66,000 clones, roughly nine tenths of which are singletons. This clonotype originated in a human donor in a cohort sampled during active COVID-19. The chain uses TRBV7-2 and TRBJ1-4; 8 bases align to TRBD1. Sequencing input: peripheral blood. Written as DNA, the CDR3 is TGTGCCAGCAGCTCCCAGACAGGGGCAACTAATGAAAAACTGTTTTTT. Protein sequence: CASSSQTGATNEKLFF. Together with reference TRBV7-2 and TRBJ1-4, the CDR3 gives the full variable domain: GAGVSQSPSNKVTEKGKDVELRCDPISGHTALYWYRQSLGQGLEFLIYFQGNSAPDKSGLPSDRFSAERTGGSVSTLTIQRTQQEDSAVYLCASSSQTGATNEKLFFGSGTQLSVL.